Listed below are T cell receptor beta chains from one sample, sequenced in a study of blood T cells in healthy people across ages. TCRdb re-derived calls from the 5' RACE reads in MiXCR, one entry per CDR3 protein. Among 1.4 million or so distinct CDR3 sequences listed, under 55% were seen once. Sequences were obtained from blood. The source is a woman aged 18-29 years in good health. The conserved cysteine and the conserved F or W are not part of the CDR3 here. Clone size is not always given. Where it is, it says once, few, many or a class for expanded clones.

V gene	clone size	J gene	CDR3 protein
TRBV5-1	few	TRBJ2-1	ASSVGGTVKPYNEQF
TRBV12-3/TRBV12-4	-	TRBJ2-1	ASSLRQYNEQF
TRBV7-8	-	-	ASSRSRQETQF
TRBV10-3	-	-	AISESNGNIQY
TRBV5-1	-	TRBJ1-2	ASSPLGPEDGYT
TRBV2	-	TRBJ2-2	ASRLLPPGQTTGELF
TRBV20-1	-	TRBJ2-3	SARVQGLTDTQY
TRBV30	few	TRBJ2-5	AWSSGEGTQY
TRBV3-1	once	TRBJ2-2	ASSLPGHTNTGELF
TRBV29-1	few	TRBJ2-3	SGGTDSTDTQY
TRBV29-1	-	TRBJ2-7	SVARDRGLFDEQY
TRBV29-1	few	TRBJ2-7	SGTGSLYEQY
TRBV4-1	-	TRBJ2-5	ASSKDRVQY
TRBV4-3	-	TRBJ2-7	ASSQVLRDSSYEQY
TRBV7-8	-	TRBJ1-5	ASSLDRTGRQPQH
TRBV28	-	TRBJ1-5	AIGGPGGNQPQH
TRBV20-1	-	TRBJ2-3	SARVASRTDTQY
TRBV6-1	-	TRBJ2-7	ASSVSHFSYEQY
TRBV4-3	-	TRBJ1-2	ASSHLDGGVGYT
TRBV4-1	many	TRBJ2-1	ASSQEGSSGGDNEQF